This note documents a single T cell receptor (beta chain) sequence. This clone was picked up a small number of times. The antigen it recognizes is unknown. No qualities accompany the bases; no much larger clone lies one base away. The sample is drawn from a study of neoadjuvant anti-PD-1 for oral cavity cancer (dated by TCRdb to the early 2020s). For the study in its entirety: Before curative-intent surgical resection, most patients were given three to four biweekly doses of nivolumab at 3 mg/kg. For patients who did not progress, a fourth nivolumab dose was given around day 43, followed by definitive surgical resection on days 50-56. The parent correlative cohort had about 11 patients and a response rate of 33%. Under RECIST 1.1, a patient counted as a responder if showing complete response, partial response or stable disease, and as a non-responder if showing progression.

For deep sequencing, PBMC libraries mostly used roughly 470 ng of input genomic DNA, with six replicates for each sample. The immunoSEQ hsTCRbeta kit was used to prepare TCRbeta libraries, following the manufacturer's instructions. The finished libraries were brought together in one pool at roughly 3 nM, which was then read using an Illumina NovaSeq 6000 S4 flow cell. Regarding the original processing steps: Raw data preprocessing and quality control were performed with the immunoSEQ Analyzer. The analysis was restricted to productive rearrangements, with each unique CDR3 amino acid sequence defining a clonotype. Repertoire clonality was estimated as the Gini-Simpson index, computed with the R package tcR. Gini indices were compared with Student's t test, and associations with tumor size change were assessed by Pearson correlation. The source is immuneACCESS, and TCRdb retained only in-frame sequences with V and J called. Part of the clones is not carried over; for the studies checked, unresolved V genes explain less than half of this, and the remainder is unexplained. That table is the source of V, J and clone size, and D and trimming were worked out from the DNA. In all, the sample holds some 66,000 clones, and around 82% of those were seen once. The ten largest make up roughly 3.4% of the sample.

The paper's findings and limits, for the study overall: After neoadjuvant nivolumab, significantly higher T cell clonality (Gini index) was found within PBMCs in non-responders than in responders. TCR analyses included only a few patients per response group, and the authors called for larger cohorts for validation. A higher pretreatment blood Treg/Th17 ratio correlated with both higher pretreatment blood TCRbeta clonality and lower post-treatment tumor TCRbeta clonality.

Interpreted using the paper, the time point label stands for: before neoadjuvant nivolumab. Patients were newly diagnosed with stage II-IVA oral cavity squamous cell carcinoma and had received no prior systemic or radiation treatment. The cohort was composed of patients with HPV-negative, locally advanced oral cavity squamous cell carcinoma. Peripheral blood mononuclear cells were analyzed directly, without maintenance or expansion in culture. The samples were obtained from a longitudinal correlative study of a single-arm phase II trial testing neoadjuvant nivolumab in oral cavity squamous cell carcinoma. Genomic DNA-based TCRbeta sequencing was performed on subject-matched pre- and post-treatment PBMCs and tumors from three responders and three non-responders. Peripheral blood mononuclear cells were collected once before nivolumab treatment and again after treatment, at the time of surgery. Genomic DNA was isolated from PBMCs using the Maxwell RSC DNA from Cells kit.

This receptor was obtained from a person between 35 and 79 years old with oral cavity squamous cell carcinoma. The source was PBMCs, collected before nivolumab (anti-PD-1) treatment.

The CDR3 here reads CASSLDLRSMNTEAFF. The nucleotide sequence is given as TGTGCCAGCAGCTTAGATCTAAGGAGCATGAACACTGAAGCTTTCTTT. Rearrangement joined TRBV11-2 to TRBJ1-1; there is no confident call for the D gene. CDR3 length: 16 amino acids, cysteine to phenylalanine. Only CDR3 DNA remains: 48 bases, in frame from the first base. According to the germline V gene, CDR1 reads SGHAT and CDR2 reads FQNNGV. V lost 0 bases and J lost 0 bases; the stretch between them is 11 bases long.